The entry that follows covers one T cell receptor (beta chain) sequence. Its specific antigen is unknown. One junction end disagrees with the germline gene, perhaps due to a read error. Library method: the immunoSEQ multiplex PCR assay. A mixture of 60 forward primers for TCR Vbeta segments and 13 reverse primers for TCR Jbeta segments was used in the multiplex PCR. The CDR3 region of rearranged TCR beta genes was amplified from genomic DNA by a multiplex PCR assay. Amplified TCR beta libraries were sequenced as 87-base-pair reads on the Illumina HiSeq System. The paper's data handling went like this. Across the roughly 700 repertoires, a later analysis counted about 81 million unique TCR beta chains, some 11 million of which were shared by at least two donors. Raw reads were error-corrected and collapsed into unique sequences with a nearest-neighbor algorithm that merged closely related sequences to remove PCR and sequencing errors. CDR3 sequences were aligned to IMGT reference sequences to assign V, D and J gene segments. For a sequence to be retained, a match of at least six nucleotides to both a V gene segment and a J gene segment was required. Rearrangements were called productive when the CDR3 lacked stop codons and stayed in frame with V and J; all others were non-productive. CDR3 was defined by IMGT convention, running from the second conserved V-encoded cysteine to the conserved J-encoded phenylalanine. The earlier analysis of some 540 of the donors excluded any sequence lacking an unambiguous match to a single V gene segment. An earlier analysis of fewer than 750 of the donors classified V segments as functional when productive rearrangements were above 56.7% and as segregating when the standard deviation between donors was above 5%. A statistical classification framework was developed to diagnose cytomegalovirus status using the catalog of TCR beta chain sequences. V and J gene assignment, in a later analysis, came from comparing TCR nucleotide sequences with IMGT/GENE-DB human TR gene sequences. The TCRdist pipeline was used in a later analysis to assign CDR3 sequences and most-parsimonious VDJ recombination scenarios. A later analysis defined each TCR beta chain by its CDR3 amino acid sequence plus V-gene family, and excluded reads lacking a unique V-gene family. To address suspected cross-contamination and a sequencing artifact, a later analysis removed over 500 highly shared, low-generation-probability nucleotide sequences. In a later analysis, a clonal expansion index for each public chain was calculated from normalized within-repertoire ranks of inferred template counts. A later analysis computed generation probabilities with a VDJ recombination model fitted to out-of-frame rearrangements, and checked the results against IGoR. A later analysis scored TCR-TCR, TCR-HLA and TCR-CMV co-occurrence with hypergeometric tests, applying a repertoire-size bias correction to TCR pairs. To estimate false discovery rates, a later analysis permuted the HLA or CMV assignments 20 times. In a later analysis, co-occurring TCRs were grouped using DBSCAN, and TCRdist sequence similarity was added for clustering within HLA-allele-positive subsets. Repertoires with fewer than 30,000 or more than 120,000 public chains, plus five repertoires with anomalous nucleotide sharing, were excluded from co-occurrence clustering. The immuneACCESS repertoire file appears here via TCRdb, limited to in-frame rearrangements. These files lack a portion of the clones; in checked studies, under half of the deficit traces to unresolved V genes, and the cause of the others is not known. That table is the source of V, J and clone size, and D and trimming were worked out from the DNA. Within this sample are tens of thousands of clones, with roughly 79% of them counted one time only. In total, the top ten clones hold over 0.5% of the sample.

The cohort comprised hundreds of healthy bone marrow donors. All cohort members were sampled while nominally healthy, although unrecorded immune exposures were likely present. The donor tested CMV seronegative, placing the donor among the 350 or so seronegative members of the cohort. Each donor provided a peripheral blood sample, and peripheral blood mononuclear cells were used for TCR beta sequencing. Genomic DNA was extracted from the blood cell samples with the Qiagen DNeasy Blood Extraction Kit. This sample stems from a study of cytomegalovirus exposure and HLA in healthy donors (dated by TCRdb to about 2017). Looking at the study overall: An earlier analysis of 550 to 700 of the donors reported 250 to 300 Gb of sequence data and 117 million unique TCR beta sequences from some 180 million T cells. Donor age, sex, ethnicity and CMV serostatus were compiled alongside the repertoire data. An earlier analysis of 587 of the donors used high-throughput TCR beta sequencing to judge whether each TCR beta V gene segment behaved as functional or pseudogenic. An early release that covered some 640 HLA-typed donors contained around 300 gigabases of sequencing data and about 93 million unique TCR sequences. In a later analysis, previously published TCR beta repertoires from about 670 donors were re-analyzed and high-resolution HLA genotyping was added so that TCR occurrence patterns could be studied. Every discovery cohort repertoire had been produced on one sequencing platform. The genetic ancestry cluster associated with self-reported Caucasian donors included 81% of the 300 to 400 genotyped donors. About 5 DR-DQ haplotypes were handled as single units for association and clustering, since linkage in the cohort was strong. Across some 400 genotyped donors of the cohort, an average of roughly 200,000 unique TCR beta nucleotide sequences per donor were sequenced, and approximately 17% of those sequences were non-productive. In a later genetic analysis, genome-wide SNP genotypes for about 55% of the 666 donors were used, and that subset was treated as a discovery cohort. In the later analysis, no new phenotypic data were used to find candidate immune exposures; instead, reliance was placed on TCR beta sequences and their occurrence across donors. Along with the roughly 670-subject first cohort, a separate validation cohort of 120 different subjects was used. The study profiled the T cell repertoires of hundreds of subjects by immunosequencing and related them to cytomegalovirus serostatus. The study aimed to test whether signatures of past pathogen exposure could be identified by cataloging public T cell receptors. To predict cytomegalovirus infection status, the study brought together high-throughput TCR immunosequencing, statistical association of individual TCRs with disease status, and machine learning. HLA typing included class I and class II loci at four-digit resolution. Typing coverage varied by locus: about 629-630 donors for A, B, C, DRB1 and DQB1; about 520 for DQA1; approximately 610 for DPA1; about 450 for DPB1. Broader findings and caveats from the paper: Broadly in line with IMGT annotations, most TCR beta V segments showed up in productive rearrangements about 87% or about 30% of the time in an earlier analysis of several hundred of the donors. Assigning TCR associations to individual alleles was difficult when HLA alleles, especially DR and DQ, strongly co-occurred. Most TCR sequences were seen in very few donors, while some public TCRs were found in many individuals. In a later analysis, several top co-occurrence clusters were reported to appear linked to parvovirus B19, influenza, CMV and Epstein-Barr virus. It was suggested by the authors that the approach could potentially be generalized to other disease states and immunological phenotypes. The classifier was reported to diagnose cytomegalovirus status with high specificity and sensitivity in both the original cohort and the validation cohort. Compared with equally common non-associated chains, HLA-associated TCR beta chains in a later analysis were more clonally expanded and had lower generation probabilities. Roughly uniform sequencing depth across donors was assumed in presence/absence analyses, although this assumption may not hold. The study gave a list of around 170 TCR beta chains associated with cytomegalovirus. In a later analysis, TCR association rates were found to vary across HLA loci, with the most associated TCRs seen for DRB1 alleles and the fewest for HLA-C alleles. A cluster of highly shared sequence variants was judged likely to represent a technical artifact of the sequencing pipeline. CMV serostatus was the only immune exposure information available for the cohort. Only TCR beta chains were sequenced in this cohort, and the absence of alpha or paired-chain data limited detectable features. A later analysis found that most CMV-associated TCR beta chains appeared HLA-restricted, with HLA associations seemingly driven largely by CMV exposure. A further reported finding was that TCR beta sequences accurately predicted the HLA-A and HLA-B alleles for most subjects in the first cohort. Linkage disequilibrium might explain the correlated functional status among segregating V segments, but an unknown experimental factor could not be ruled out. Because the 87-base-pair reads could not distinguish some IMGT-functional V segments, including TRBV6-2 and TRBV6-3, those segments were excluded. HLA typing was unavailable for some donors at each locus, so association tests used only the typed subset. In a later genetic analysis, a missense DCLRE1C variant was associated with V-gene and J-gene trimming of TCR beta chains, and the association was replicated in an independent cohort. According to a later genetic analysis, donors in an Asian-associated ancestry cluster had fewer N-insertions in productive TCRs than the approximately 710-donor mean. Over 15 rarely observed V segments, including chromosome 9 orphons, were excluded from the earlier analysis of about 500 of the donors because counts were too low. In vitro tests confirmed that a few of the cytomegalovirus-associated TCR beta chains recognize cytomegalovirus antigens. Specific HLA alleles were associated with over 15,000 TCR beta sequences at a false discovery rate of 0.05 in a later analysis.

The CDR3 has 11 amino acids, counting the end cysteine and phenylalanine. This entry keeps only the CDR3 DNA: 33 bases, framed from base 1. Sequences SGHDN (CDR1) and FVKESK (CDR2) are obtained from the germline V gene. Sequenced sample: PBMCs. The chain links TRBV14 with TRBJ1-2; 7 central bases correspond to TRBD1. The sequence was collected from a man aged 25-45 years in good health and CMV-seronegative. The sequenced DNA: TGTGCCAGCAGCCAAGACTTCGGGACAGACTTC. Translated, this gives CASSQDFGTDF. With the portions outside the CDR3 filled from the reference TRBV14 and TRBJ1-2 genes, the complete variable region becomes EAGVTQFPSHSVIEKGQTVTLRCDPISGHDNLYWYRRVMGKEIKFLLHFVKESKQDESGMPNNRFLAERTGGTYSTLKVQPAELEDSGVYFCASSQDFGTDFGSGTRLTVV.